This T cell receptor (beta chain) was identified during a study of molecular identifiers for immune sequencing clone quantification. Many counts were recorded for this clonotype. TCRdb itself ran the PCR reads through MiXCR, one entry per CDR3 protein. The sample has 85,000 to 100,000 distinct CDR3 sequences; approximately 24% are singletons. This CDR3 region has 14 residues. Germline CDR1 reads SGHNT; CDR2 reads YYREEE (reference sequence). V was cut by 0 bases and J by 4 bases, with 9 bases left in between. The chain couples TRBV5-4 to TRBJ2-3, with D possibly matching TRBD2 (7 bases). Sequenced material: naive CD8+ T cells from blood, with Jurkat cell RNA spiked in. Documented subset: FACS-sorted CD8+CD4-CCR7+CD45RA+ naive T cells. The TCR originated in a human donor in good health. Some libraries in this study had Jurkat cell RNA spiked in. The CDR3 sequence: CASSLGEGADTQYF. As DNA, the CDR3 is TGTGCCAGCAGCTTGGGGGAGGGGGCAGATACGCAGTATTTT.